This T cell receptor beta chain was sequenced in a study of post-analysis software for immune sequencing data. Broader study findings: In patients, TRBV5-6, TRBV5-1 and TRBV20-1 belonged to five TRBV segments found more frequently than in controls.

Built from TCR beta cDNA, the libraries had unique molecular identifiers in them. TCRdb re-called the PCR reads through MiXCR, storing one row per CDR3 protein. This repertoire shows 650,000 to 850,000 distinct CDR3 sequences, about 57% found once; its top ten account for under 6%. Worth noting for this clonotype: What it recognizes is unknown.

CDR1 SGHDN and CDR2 FVKESK come from the germline V gene. The CDR3 runs to 16 residues. The V and J ends lost 5 bases and 4 bases, in that order; junction bases with no gene match: 6. The material sequenced was blood. This clonotype was sampled from a girl aged 5-17 years with multiple sclerosis. The J gene is TRBJ2-1, the V gene TRBV14; TRBD2 aligns across 12 bases. CDR3 nucleotides: TGTGCCAGCAGCGTTCCAACTAGCGGGAGGTACAATGAGCAGTTCTTC. Translated, it gives CASSVPTSGRYNEQFF. Together with reference TRBV14 and TRBJ2-1, the CDR3 gives the full variable domain: EAGVTQFPSHSVIEKGQTVTLRCDPISGHDNLYWYRRVMGKEIKFLLHFVKESKQDESGMPNNRFLAERTGGTYSTLKVQPAELEDSGVYFCASSVPTSGRYNEQFFGPGTRLTVL.